This T cell receptor beta chain was recorded in a study of shared clonotypes between healthy human individuals. Findings of the study overall: An effect of sequencing depth on clonotype sharing among donors was expected.

This clone was seen once. What it binds is not known. Other DNA sequences from this sample encode an identical CDR3 as well. Trimming took off 3 bases at V and 9 bases at J, with 9 bases between the two ends. The CDR3 covers 12 residues. Germline CDR1 and CDR2: MNHEY and SMNVEV (reference sequence). Sorted-subset replicate PCRs used approximately 200 ng of genomic DNA. This amount corresponded to tens of thousands of T cell genomes. The authors' processing: Filtering differed since immunoSEQ provided only junctions, with no quality scores. This table comes from immunoSEQ multiplex PCR, and its TCRdb copy is limited to in-frame clones, with some not included. The V and J calls and clone size are taken from that table; D and trimming were inferred from the DNA. The table shows some 1 million clones, with 75% occurring only once.

The sequenced sample was memory CD4+ T cells sorted from blood. Sample subset: CD45RA-negative fraction. This sequence joins TRBV27 and TRBJ2-4, with a possible D match to TRBD2 (6 bases). This sequence originates from a man younger than 35 in good health. CDR3 in amino acids: CASSLEGGIQYF. The CDR3 DNA reads as TGTGCCAGCAGTTTGGAGGGAGGCATTCAGTACTTC.